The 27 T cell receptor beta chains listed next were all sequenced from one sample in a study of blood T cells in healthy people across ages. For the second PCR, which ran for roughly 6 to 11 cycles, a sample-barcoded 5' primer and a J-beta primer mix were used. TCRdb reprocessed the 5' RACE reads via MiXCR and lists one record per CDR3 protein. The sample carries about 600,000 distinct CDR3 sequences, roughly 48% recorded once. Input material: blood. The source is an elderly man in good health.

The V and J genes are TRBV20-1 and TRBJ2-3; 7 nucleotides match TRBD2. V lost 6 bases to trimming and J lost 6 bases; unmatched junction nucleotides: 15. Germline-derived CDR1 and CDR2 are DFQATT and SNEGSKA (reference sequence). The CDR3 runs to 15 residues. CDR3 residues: CSAPWSGASSDTQYF. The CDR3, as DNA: TGCAGTGCGCCGTGGAGCGGGGCTTCTTCGGATACGCAGTATTTT.

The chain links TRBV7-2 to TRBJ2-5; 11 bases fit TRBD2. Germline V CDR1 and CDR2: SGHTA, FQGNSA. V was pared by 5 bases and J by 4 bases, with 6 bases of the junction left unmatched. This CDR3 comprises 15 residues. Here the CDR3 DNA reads TGTGCCAGCAGCAGTAGCGGGAGGGCCTCAGAGACCCAGTACTTC. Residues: CASSSSGRASETQYF. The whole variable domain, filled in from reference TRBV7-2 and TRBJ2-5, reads GAGVSQSPSNKVTEKGKDVELRCDPISGHTALYWYRQSLGQGLEFLIYFQGNSAPDKSGLPSDRFSAERTGGSVSTLTIQRTQQEDSAVYLCASSSSGRASETQYFGPGTRLLVL.

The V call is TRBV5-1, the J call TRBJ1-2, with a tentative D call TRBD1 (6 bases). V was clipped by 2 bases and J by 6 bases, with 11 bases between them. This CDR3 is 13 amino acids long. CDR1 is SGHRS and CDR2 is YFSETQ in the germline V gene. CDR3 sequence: CASSLGGQDGYTF. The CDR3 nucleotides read TGCGCCAGCAGCTTAGGGGGGCAAGATGGCTACACCTTC.

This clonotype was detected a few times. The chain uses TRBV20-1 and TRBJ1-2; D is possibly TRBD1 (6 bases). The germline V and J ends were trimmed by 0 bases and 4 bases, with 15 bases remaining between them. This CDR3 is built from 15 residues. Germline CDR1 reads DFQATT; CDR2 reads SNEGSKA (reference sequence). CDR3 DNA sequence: TGCAGTGCTAGAGATCCCGCAGGGGCAATCTATGGCTACACCTTC. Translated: CSARDPAGAIYGYTF.

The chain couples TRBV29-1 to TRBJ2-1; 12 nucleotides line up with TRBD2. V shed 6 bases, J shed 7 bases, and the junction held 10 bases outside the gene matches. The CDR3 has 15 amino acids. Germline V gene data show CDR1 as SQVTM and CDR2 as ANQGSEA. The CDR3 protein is CSVSSLAGGRNEQFF. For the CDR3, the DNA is TGCAGCGTCTCTTCCCTAGCGGGAGGGCGGAATGAGCAGTTCTTC.

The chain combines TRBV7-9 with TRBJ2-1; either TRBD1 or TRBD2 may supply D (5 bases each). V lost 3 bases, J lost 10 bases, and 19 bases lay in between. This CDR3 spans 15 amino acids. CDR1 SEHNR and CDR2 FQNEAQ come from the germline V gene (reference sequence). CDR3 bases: TGTGCCAGCAGCTTTCCCGGGACGGGGACCTACGAGCAGTTCTTC. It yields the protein CASSFPGTGTYEQFF.

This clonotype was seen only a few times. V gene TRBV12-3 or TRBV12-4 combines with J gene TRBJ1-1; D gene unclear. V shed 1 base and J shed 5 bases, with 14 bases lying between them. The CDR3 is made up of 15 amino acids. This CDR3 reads CASSLGLGSKTEAFF. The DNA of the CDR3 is TGTGCCAGCAGTTTAGGTTTAGGCTCAAAGACTGAAGCTTTCTTT.

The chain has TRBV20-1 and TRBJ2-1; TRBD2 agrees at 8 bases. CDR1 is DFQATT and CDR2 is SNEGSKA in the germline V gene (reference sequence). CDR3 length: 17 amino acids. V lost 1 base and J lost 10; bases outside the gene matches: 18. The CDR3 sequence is CSARAGGTGAKTKEQFF. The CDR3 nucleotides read TGCAGTGCTAGAGCGGGGGGGACCGGGGCGAAAACTAAGGAGCAGTTCTTC.

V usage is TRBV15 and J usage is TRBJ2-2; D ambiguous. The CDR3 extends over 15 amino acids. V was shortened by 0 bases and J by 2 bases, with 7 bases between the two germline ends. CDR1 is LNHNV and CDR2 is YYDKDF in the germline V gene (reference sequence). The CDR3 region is CATSREGLNTGELFF. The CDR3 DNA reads TGTGCCACCAGCAGAGAGGGTCTTAACACCGGGGAGCTGTTTTTT.

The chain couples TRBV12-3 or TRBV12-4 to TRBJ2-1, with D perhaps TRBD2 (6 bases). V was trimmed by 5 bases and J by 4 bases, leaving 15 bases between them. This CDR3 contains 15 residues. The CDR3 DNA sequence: TGTGCCAGCAGTGCCAGACTAGTAGGGTACAATGAGCAGTTCTTC. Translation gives CASSARLVGYNEQFF.

The CDR3 protein is CSAREGGGSTDTQYF. In DNA form, the CDR3 reads TGCAGTGCTAGAGAGGGGGGAGGGAGCACAGATACGCAGTATTTT. This chain joins TRBV20-1 and TRBJ2-3; the match to TRBD2 covers 7 bases. The CDR3 has 15 amino acids. Germline CDR1 and CDR2: DFQATT and SNEGSKA (reference sequence). Losses at the gene ends were 0 bases for V and 0 bases for J; bases not matched to a gene: 3.

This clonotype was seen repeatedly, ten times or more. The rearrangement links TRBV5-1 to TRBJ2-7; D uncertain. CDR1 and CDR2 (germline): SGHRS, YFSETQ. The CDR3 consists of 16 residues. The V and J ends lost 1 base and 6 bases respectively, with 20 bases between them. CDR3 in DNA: TGCGCCAGCAGCTTGTTTTCAGGAGTCGGGTCCGGCGAGCAGTACTTC. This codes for CASSLFSGVGSGEQYF.

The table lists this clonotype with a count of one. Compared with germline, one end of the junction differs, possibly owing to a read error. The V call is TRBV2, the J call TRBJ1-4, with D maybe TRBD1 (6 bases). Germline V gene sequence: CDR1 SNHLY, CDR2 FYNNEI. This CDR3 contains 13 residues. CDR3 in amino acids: CASSEIRGEELFF. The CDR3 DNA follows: TGTGCCAGCAGTGAAATCAGGGGTGAAGAACTGTTTTTT. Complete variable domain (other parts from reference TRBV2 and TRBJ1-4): EPEVTQTPSHQVTQMGQEVILRCVPISNHLYFYWYRQILGQKVEFLVSFYNNEISEKSEIFDDQFSVERPDGSNFTLKIRSTKLEDSAMYFCASSEIRGEELFFGSGTQLSVL.

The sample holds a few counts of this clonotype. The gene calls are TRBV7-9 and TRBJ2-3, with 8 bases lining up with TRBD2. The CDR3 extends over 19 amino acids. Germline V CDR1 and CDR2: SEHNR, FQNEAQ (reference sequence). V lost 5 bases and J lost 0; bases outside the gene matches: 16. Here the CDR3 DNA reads TGTGCCAGCAGCCCCCCGGGGAGTGCGGGGGGACCCAGCACAGATACGCAGTATTTT. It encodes CASSPPGSAGGPSTDTQYF.

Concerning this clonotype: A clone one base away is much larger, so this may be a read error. In DNA form, the CDR3 reads TGCAGCGTTCAGAGAGAGAGCTCCTACGCGCAGTACTTC. It yields the protein CSVQRESSYAQYF. The genes are TRBV29-1 and TRBJ2-7; no clear D gene. The CDR3 runs to 13 residues. CDR1 and CDR2 (germline): SQVTM, ANQGSEA.

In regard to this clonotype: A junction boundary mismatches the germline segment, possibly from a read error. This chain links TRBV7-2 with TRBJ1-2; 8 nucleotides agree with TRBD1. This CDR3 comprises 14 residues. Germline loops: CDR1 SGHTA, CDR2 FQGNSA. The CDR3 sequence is CASSVAGGDYGYTF. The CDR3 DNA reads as TGTGCCAGCAGCGTAGCAGGGGGCGACTATGGCTACACCTTC.

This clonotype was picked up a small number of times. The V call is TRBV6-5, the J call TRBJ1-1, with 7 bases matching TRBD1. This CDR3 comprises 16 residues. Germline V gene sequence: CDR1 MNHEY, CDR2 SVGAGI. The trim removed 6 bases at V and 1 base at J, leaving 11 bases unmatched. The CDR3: CASSRRGQAPNTEAFF. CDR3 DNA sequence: TGTGCCAGCAGCCGACGCGGACAGGCGCCGAACACTGAAGCTTTCTTT.

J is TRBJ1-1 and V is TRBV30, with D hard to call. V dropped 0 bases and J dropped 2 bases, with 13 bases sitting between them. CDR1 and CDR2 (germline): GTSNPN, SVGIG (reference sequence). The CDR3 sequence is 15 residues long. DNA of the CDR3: TGTGCCTGGAGTGTAACCTTCCAGAGCAACACTGAAGCTTTCTTT. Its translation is CAWSVTFQSNTEAFF.

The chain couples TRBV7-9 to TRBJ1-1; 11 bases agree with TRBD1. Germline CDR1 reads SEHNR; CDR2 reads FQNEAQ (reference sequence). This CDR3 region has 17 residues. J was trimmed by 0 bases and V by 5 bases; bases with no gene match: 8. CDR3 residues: CASSPGTGGSMNTEAFF. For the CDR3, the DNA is TGTGCCAGCAGCCCCGGGACAGGGGGGTCCATGAACACTGAAGCTTTCTTT.

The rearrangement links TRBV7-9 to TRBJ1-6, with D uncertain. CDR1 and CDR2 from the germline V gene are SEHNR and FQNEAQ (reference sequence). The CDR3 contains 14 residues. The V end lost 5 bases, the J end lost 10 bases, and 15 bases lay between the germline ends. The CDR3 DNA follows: TGTGCCAGCAGCGAAGATCGGGCGGCGTCACCCCTCCACTTT. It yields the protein CASSEDRAASPLHF.

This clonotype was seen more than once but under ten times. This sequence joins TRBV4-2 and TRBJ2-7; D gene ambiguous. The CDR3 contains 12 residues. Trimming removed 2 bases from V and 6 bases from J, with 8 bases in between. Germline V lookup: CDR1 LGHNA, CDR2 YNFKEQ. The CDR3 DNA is TGTGCCAGCAGCCAATTGCGGAGCGAGCAGTACTTC. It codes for CASSQLRSEQYF.

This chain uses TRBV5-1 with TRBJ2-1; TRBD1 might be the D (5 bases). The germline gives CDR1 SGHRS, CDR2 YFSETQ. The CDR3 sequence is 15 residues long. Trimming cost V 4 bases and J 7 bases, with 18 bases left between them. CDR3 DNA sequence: TGCGCCAGCAGCCCCGGACACGCCGGTGGGAATGAGCAGTTCTTC. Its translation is CASSPGHAGGNEQFF.

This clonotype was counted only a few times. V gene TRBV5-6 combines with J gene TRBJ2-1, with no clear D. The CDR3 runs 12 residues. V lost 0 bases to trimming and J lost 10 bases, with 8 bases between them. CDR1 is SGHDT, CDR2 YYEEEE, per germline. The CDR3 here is CASSLVLDEQFF. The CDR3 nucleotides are TGTGCCAGCAGCTTGGTATTGGACGAGCAGTTCTTC.

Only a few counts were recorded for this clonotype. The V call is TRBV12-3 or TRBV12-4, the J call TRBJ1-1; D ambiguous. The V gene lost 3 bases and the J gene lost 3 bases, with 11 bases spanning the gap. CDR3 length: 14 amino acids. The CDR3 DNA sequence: TGTGCCAGCAGTTTGGGCAGGAGCTACACTGAAGCTTTCTTT. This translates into CASSLGRSYTEAFF.

CDR3 DNA: TGTGCCAGCAGCTTAGCGGTAGACTACCGCTACGAGCAGTACTTC. The encoded protein is CASSLAVDYRYEQYF. The J gene is TRBJ2-7, the V gene TRBV7-2; D might be TRBD2 (5 bases). Germline CDR1 SGHTA, CDR2 FQGNSA. V lost 0 bases, J lost 3 bases, and 12 bases lay in between. There are 15 residues in the CDR3.

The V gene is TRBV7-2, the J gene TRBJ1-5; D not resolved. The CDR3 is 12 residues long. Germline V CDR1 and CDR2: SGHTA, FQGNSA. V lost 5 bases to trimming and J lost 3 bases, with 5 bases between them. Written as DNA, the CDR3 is TGTGCCAGCAGCCCGTCCAATCAGCCCCAGCATTTT. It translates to CASSPSNQPQHF.

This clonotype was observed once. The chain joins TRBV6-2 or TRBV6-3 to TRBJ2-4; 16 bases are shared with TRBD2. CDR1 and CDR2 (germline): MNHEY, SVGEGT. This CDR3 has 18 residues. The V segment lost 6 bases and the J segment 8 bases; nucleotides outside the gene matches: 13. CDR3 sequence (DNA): TGTGCCAGCAGACCCTGGCGAGGGACTAGCGGGAGGGCGGACATTCAGTACTTC. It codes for CASRPWRGTSGRADIQYF.